A single TCR beta chain is shown here with its context. Its antigen remains unidentified. The CDR3 consists of 15 residues. V lost 8 bases, J lost 0 bases, and 4 bases stayed unmatched. Germline CDR1 and CDR2: MNHNY and SVGAGI (reference sequence). Next came a second PCR, run for about 7 to 12 cycles, which used a sample-barcoded 5' primer along with a J-beta primer mix. A template-switch adaptor with 12 random nucleotides tagged each cDNA molecule. TCRdb redid the calling of the 5' RACE reads with MiXCR, one entry per CDR3 protein. This table has 850,000 to 1,100,000 distinct CDR3 sequences, 35% to 40% appearing once. These data belong to a study of blood T cells in healthy people across ages. General study results and limits: A strong correlation between TCR beta diversity and naive T cell percentage was seen. Among long-lived donors, naive CD4+ cells were more numerous and diversity higher than in aged donors.

J is TRBJ2-6 and V is TRBV6-6; 7 positions agree with TRBD1. This receptor was obtained from a man younger than 30 in good health. The source material was blood. The CDR3 coding sequence is TGTGCCAGCCTCAGGGGGACCTCTGGGGCCAACGTCCTGACTTTC. Its translation: CASLRGTSGANVLTF.